Below are 5 T cell receptor beta chains sequenced from a single sample in a study of graft-versus-host responses after intestinal transplantation. Using immunoSEQ multiplex PCR, the repertoire was profiled, and TCRdb retains in-frame clones only, with some absent. The sample yields under 20,000 clones, about nine tenths seen once. Source: PBMCs, taken roughly 32 weeks after intestinal transplant. Receptors were obtained from a human patient who received an intestinal transplant, so some T cells may come from the graft donor.

The chain carries TRBV11-2 and TRBJ2-1; TRBD2 matches 9 bases. This CDR3 region has 16 residues. Trimming cost V 3 bases and J 3 bases; bases outside gene matches: 6. Germline CDR1 reads SGHAT; CDR2 reads FQNNGV. The CDR3: CASSLAAGGLYNEQFF. CDR3 bases: TGTGCCAGCAGCTTGGCGGCGGGGGGGCTCTACAATGAGCAGTTCTTC.

The chain recombines TRBV27 with TRBJ2-5; 8 positions match TRBD2. The CDR3 covers 13 residues. Germline V gene data show CDR1 as MNHEY and CDR2 as SMNVEV (reference sequence). The V gene end was trimmed by 6 bases and the J gene end by 10 bases; junction bases not matched to a gene: 10. The CDR3 protein is CASSPGGAGIQYF. In nucleotides, the CDR3 is TGTGCCAGCAGCCCCGGGGGGGCCGGGATCCAGTACTTC.

The V and J genes are TRBV2 and TRBJ2-3; D ambiguous. V was cut by 3 bases and J by 5 bases, with 15 bases left in between. The germline gives CDR1 SNHLY, CDR2 FYNNEI. This CDR3 comprises 15 residues. In DNA form, the CDR3 reads TGTGCCAGCAGTGAGGGTGCGGCCTTTGGAGATACGCAGTATTTT. It yields the protein CASSEGAAFGDTQYF.

Notes on this clone: At one boundary the junction diverges from the germline segment, which might be a read error. The chain links TRBV2 to TRBJ2-5, with D possibly matching TRBD1 (6 bases). The CDR3 extends over 13 amino acids. Germline CDR1 SNHLY, CDR2 FYNNEI. The CDR3 DNA sequence: TGTGCCAGCAGTGAAGGGGGGCTAGGGGAAAGCCACTTC. Protein product: CASSEGGLGESHF.

The chain employs TRBV6-1 and TRBJ1-5; 8 bases are a match to TRBD1. The germline V gene encodes CDR1 MNHNS and CDR2 SASEGT. This CDR3 comprises 15 residues. V shed 7 bases, J shed 0 bases, and the junction held 5 bases outside the gene matches. The CDR3 sequence: CASTPTGDSNQPQHF. The CDR3, as DNA: TGTGCCAGCACCCCGACAGGGGATAGCAATCAGCCCCAGCATTTT.